This T cell receptor (beta chain) was obtained from a study of blood T cell repertoires in COVID-19. V lost 0 bases and J lost 5, with 9 bases in between. CDR3 length: 14 amino acids. The germline gives CDR1 SGHRS, CDR2 YFSETQ. Original methodology: Reference gene primer amplification in the assay estimated nucleated cell counts. Produced via immunoSEQ multiplex PCR; TCRdb's table is partial and in-frame only. D and trimming come from the DNA, and the V and J calls and clone size come from that table. The sample comprises over 200,000 clones, around 85% of which are singletons, and around 4.7% rests with the top ten.

This chain uses TRBV5-1 with TRBJ2-1; no definite D call. Sequencing was performed on peripheral blood. The TCR was taken from a human donor in a cohort sampled during active COVID-19. DNA of the CDR3: TGCGCCAGCAGCTTGGAGGCGGCGCACAATGAGCAGTTCTTC. It codes for CASSLEAAHNEQFF.